Below, 27 T cell receptor beta chains from the same sample are listed, as sequenced in a study of blood T cell repertoires in COVID-19. TCRdb's copy holds only in-frame clones and misses some; the assay was immunoSEQ multiplex PCR. The repertoire holds more than 200,000 clones, with around 90% as singletons. Specimen: peripheral blood. These receptors were taken from a woman in her sixties or seventies with COVID-19, enrolled during active disease.

The chain is built from TRBV7-2 and TRBJ2-2; the D gene is possibly TRBD1 (6 bases). The ends were cut back, 11 bases at V and 5 bases at J, with 12 bases in the middle. The CDR3 loop spans 12 amino acids. Germline CDR1 and CDR2: SGHTA and FQGNSA. CDR3 residues: CADSRGTGELFF. CDR3 bases: TGTGCCGACTCTAGGGGGACCGGGGAGCTGTTTTTT.

Only one count was recorded for this clone. J is TRBJ2-3 and V is TRBV11-3; 8 bases line up with TRBD1. Germline V gives CDR1 SGHNT, CDR2 YENEEA. Trimming cost V 5 bases and J 3 bases; bases outside gene matches: 13. The CDR3 totals 17 residues. CDR3 sequence: CASSGKTGVTGTDTQYF. CDR3 nucleotides: TGTGCCAGCAGCGGAAAGACAGGGGTTACGGGAACAGATACGCAGTATTTT. The variable domain in full, completed from reference TRBV11-3 and TRBJ2-3, reads EAGVVQSPRYKIIEKKQPVAFWCNPISGHNTLYWYLQNLGQGPELLIRYENEEAVDDSQLPKDRFSAERLKGVDSTLKIQPAELGDSAVYLCASSGKTGVTGTDTQYFGPGTRLTVL.

This CDR3 reads CATSSRAETQYF. CDR3 DNA: TGTGCCACCAGTAGCAGGGCCGAGACCCAGTACTTC. The V gene is TRBV24-1, the J gene TRBJ2-5; the D gene is possibly TRBD1 (5 bases). The CDR3 runs 12 residues. V was cut by 6 bases and J by 5 bases, with 9 bases left in between. The germline V gene has CDR1 KGHDR and CDR2 SFDVKD.

Here the CDR3 reads CASSSPGLAGGEQFF. The CDR3 DNA is TGTGCCAGCAGCTCCCCCGGACTAGCGGGAGGGGAGCAGTTCTTC. The chain combines TRBV7-6 with TRBJ2-1, with 15 bases that match TRBD2. V lost 4 bases and J lost 10; bases outside the gene matches: 5. Germline loops: CDR1 SGHVS, CDR2 FNYEAQ. CDR3 length equals 15 residues.

The chain combines TRBV9 with TRBJ2-1; 14 bases line up with TRBD2. CDR1 is SGDLS, CDR2 YYNGEE, per germline. The CDR3 has 16 amino acids. After removal of 2 bases from V and 6 bases from J, the junction contained 4 bases not matched to a gene. The CDR3 is CASSVGLAGDPNEQFF. The CDR3 DNA reads as TGTGCCAGCAGCGTGGGACTAGCGGGAGATCCCAATGAGCAGTTCTTC.

Only one count was recorded for this clone. The chain recombines TRBV11-2 with TRBJ1-2, with 8 bases matching TRBD1. Germline trimming cut 2 bases from V and 1 base from J; bases unmatched to any gene: 3. The CDR3 sequence is 15 residues long. Germline CDR1 is SGHAT and CDR2 is FQNNGV. CDR3 sequence reads: CASSLSTGGNYGYTF. CDR3 in DNA: TGTGCCAGCAGCTTAAGTACAGGGGGTAACTATGGCTACACCTTC.

This clone was found once. V usage is TRBV4-2 and J usage is TRBJ2-1; D possibly corresponds to TRBD2 (6 bases). This CDR3 is built from 15 residues. The germline V gene has CDR1 LGHNA and CDR2 YNFKEQ. The V gene lost 1 base and the J gene lost 3 bases, with 10 bases spanning the gap. The CDR3 DNA reads TGTGCCAGCAGCCAAGGTCGGGGAGGCTACAATGAGCAGTTCTTC. It codes for CASSQGRGGYNEQFF.

V usage is TRBV7-9 and J usage is TRBJ1-4; D is undetermined. Germline V CDR1 and CDR2: SEHNR, FQNEAQ (reference sequence). The CDR3 totals 14 residues. V was clipped by 0 bases and J by 8 bases, with 10 bases between them. CDR3 coding DNA: TGTGCCAGCAGCTTAGCCACAAGAGGGGAAAAACTGTTTTTT. This gives the protein CASSLATRGEKLFF.

The rearrangement links TRBV6-5 to TRBJ1-5, with 7 bases aligning to TRBD1. This CDR3 has 15 residues. Germline CDR1 MNHEY, CDR2 SVGAGI. Trimming at V came to 0 bases and at J to 6 bases, leaving 5 bases not matched to a gene. The CDR3 loop reads CASSYSSQGGQPQHF. DNA for the CDR3: TGTGCCAGCAGTTACTCGAGTCAGGGGGGTCAGCCCCAGCATTTT.

As regards this clone: This CDR3 is also generated by other DNA sequences in the sample. V usage is TRBV2 and J usage is TRBJ2-1; a possible D gene is TRBD1 (5 bases). Trimming removed 2 bases from V and 0 bases from J, with 8 bases in between. Germline assignment: CDR1 SNHLY and CDR2 FYNNEI. The CDR3 spans 15 residues. The CDR3 reads CASSERGSSYNEQFF. DNA for the CDR3: TGTGCCAGCAGTGAAAGGGGTAGCTCCTACAATGAGCAGTTCTTC.

The genes are TRBV7-9 and TRBJ1-1; perhaps TRBD1 as D (6 bases). CDR3 length: 14 residues. Germline V gene data show CDR1 as SEHNR and CDR2 as FQNEAQ (reference sequence). Trimming removed 5 bases from V and 4 bases from J, with 14 bases in between. The CDR3 sequence is CASSIGQWSTEAFF. The CDR3 bases are TGTGCCAGCAGCATAGGACAGTGGAGCACTGAAGCTTTCTTT. Full variable domain (outside the CDR3, taken from reference TRBV7-9 and TRBJ1-1): DTGVSQNPRHKITKRGQNVTFRCDPISEHNRLYWYRQTLGQGPEFLTYFQNEAQLEKSRLLSDRFSAERPKGSFSTLEIQRTEQGDSAMYLCASSIGQWSTEAFFGQGTRLTVV.

This clone was counted between two and nine times. The chain links TRBV19 to TRBJ2-3; 14 nucleotides agree with TRBD2. Germline loops: CDR1 LNHDA, CDR2 SQIVND (reference sequence). The V and J ends lost 9 bases and 2 bases, in that order; junction bases with no gene match: 16. The CDR3 is made up of 19 amino acids. CDR3 region: CASRSLGLAGEWDTDTQYF. Written as DNA, the CDR3 is TGTGCCAGCAGAAGCTTGGGACTAGCGGGAGAGTGGGACACAGATACGCAGTATTTT.

The rearrangement links TRBV30 to TRBJ2-5, with 12 bases identical to TRBD2. This CDR3 contains 16 residues. From germline, CDR1 is GTSNPN and CDR2 SVGIG (reference sequence). V lost 5 bases, J lost 5 bases, and 12 bases stayed unmatched. The CDR3 reads CAWSLRASGRGETQYF. As DNA, the CDR3 is TGTGCCTGGTCCCTAAGGGCTAGCGGGAGGGGGGAGACCCAGTACTTC.

In its sample, this clone was seen once. The chain combines TRBV29-1 with TRBJ1-4; no definite D call. From germline, CDR1 is SQVTM and CDR2 ANQGSEA. The CDR3 has 12 amino acids. V was shortened by 4 bases and J by 4 bases, with 7 bases between the two germline ends. DNA of the CDR3: TGCAGCGTTGTGGGCCGTAATGAAAAACTGTTTTTT. Its protein product is CSVVGRNEKLFF.

The rearrangement joins TRBV5-1 to TRBJ2-3, with 12 bases fitting TRBD2. From germline, CDR1 is SGHRS and CDR2 YFSETQ. The CDR3 consists of 15 residues. The ends lost 6 bases at V and 2 bases at J; junction bases unmatched: 4. This CDR3 is CASMTSGSATDTQYF. The CDR3 coding sequence is TGCGCCAGCATGACTAGCGGGAGTGCCACAGATACGCAGTATTTT.

The V call is TRBV7-2, the J call TRBJ2-3; 7 bases line up with TRBD2. With V trimmed by 8 bases and J by 1 base, 12 bases remained unmatched. Germline loops: CDR1 SGHTA, CDR2 FQGNSA. This CDR3 is 16 amino acids long. CDR3: CASLLLGGRGTDTQYF. The CDR3 DNA sequence: TGTGCCAGCCTTCTCCTGGGGGGGAGAGGCACAGATACGCAGTATTTT.

The chain has TRBV28 and TRBJ2-1, with 8 bases lining up with TRBD1. CDR3 length equals 16 residues. Per the germline V gene, CDR1 is MDHEN and CDR2 is SYDVKM. V dropped 3 bases and J dropped 7; count of bases not matched to a gene: 11. The CDR3 reads CASSFRGGQGINEQFF. The CDR3 DNA reads as TGTGCCAGCAGTTTCCGGGGTGGACAGGGAATTAATGAGCAGTTCTTC.

The J gene is TRBJ1-3, the V gene TRBV28; D call uncertain. The CDR3 is 14 amino acids. Looked up from germline, CDR1 is MDHEN and CDR2 is SYDVKM. Trimming took off 7 bases at V and 4 bases at J, with 14 bases between the two ends. The DNA for the CDR3 is TGTGCCAGCATCCGGGGAAGCGACGGAAACACCATATATTTT. Its protein is CASIRGSDGNTIYF. Together with reference TRBV28 and TRBJ1-3, the CDR3 gives the full variable domain: DVKVTQSSRYLVKRTGEKVFLECVQDMDHENMFWYRQDPGLGLRLIYFSYDVKMKEKGDIPEGYSVSREKKERFSLILESASTNQTSMYLCASIRGSDGNTIYFGEGSWLTVV.

This sequence joins TRBV28 and TRBJ1-2; D ambiguous. V was pared by 7 bases and J by 4 bases, with 7 bases between. CDR1 and CDR2 (germline): MDHEN, SYDVKM. This CDR3 comprises 11 residues. Here the CDR3 DNA reads TGTGCCAGCACCCGGGGCTATGGCTACACCTTC. The encoded protein is CASTRGYGYTF.

This chain uses TRBV18 with TRBJ1-4; D is possibly TRBD1 (6 bases). V dropped 6 bases and J dropped 7 bases, with 18 bases sitting between them. Germline V CDR1 and CDR2: KGHSH, LQKENI. The CDR3 has 15 residues. CDR3 sequence: CASSPRGGLSEKLFF. The CDR3 DNA sequence: TGTGCCAGCTCCCCCAGAGGGGGATTGAGTGAAAAACTGTTTTTT.

The rearrangement uses TRBV29-1 and TRBJ2-3, with no clear D. Germline V gives CDR1 SQVTM, CDR2 ANQGSEA. The V end lost 4 bases, the J end lost 5 bases, and 22 bases lay between the germline ends. This CDR3 is built from 16 residues. The CDR3 DNA is TGCAGCGTTGTGGGTTCAATTTCGGGTCCCGAAGATACGCAGTATTTT. Residues: CSVVGSISGPEDTQYF.

The rearrangement uses TRBV19 and TRBJ1-2; no clear D gene. The V end was cut by 0 bases, the J end by 8 bases, with 13 bases between. This CDR3 is 14 amino acids long. Looked up from germline, CDR1 is LNHDA and CDR2 is SQIVND (reference sequence). The CDR3 reads CASSIESALRGYTF. The CDR3 DNA is TGTGCCAGTAGTATAGAGAGCGCGTTAAGGGGCTACACCTTC.

In DNA form, the CDR3 reads TGCGCCAGCAGCTTGGGACAGGTGAACACTGAAGCTTTCTTT. Amino acids: CASSLGQVNTEAFF. The chain links TRBV5-1 to TRBJ1-1; possibly TRBD1 for D (6 bases). Deletions cut 0 bases from V and 0 bases from J, with 6 bases between. Per germline, CDR1 SGHRS and CDR2 YFSETQ. The CDR3 is 14 amino acids. Together with reference TRBV5-1 and TRBJ1-1, the CDR3 gives the full variable domain: KAGVTQTPRYLIKTRGQQVTLSCSPISGHRSVSWYQQTPGQGLQFLFEYFSETQRNKGNFPGRFSGRQFSNSRSEMNVSTLELGDSALYLCASSLGQVNTEAFFGQGTRLTVV.

The V call is TRBV7-9, the J call TRBJ2-7; tentative D call: TRBD2 (7 bases). This CDR3 region has 18 residues. Trimming left V 0 bases short and J 5 bases short, with 23 bases between. Germline lookup yields CDR1 SEHNR and CDR2 FQNEAQ (reference sequence). The CDR3 DNA sequence: TGTGCCAGCAGCTTAGCGGTCTCGGGGGGCCTCACCCTCGACGAGCAGTACTTC. Translating it yields CASSLAVSGGLTLDEQYF.

This clone turned up a few times. The V gene is TRBV5-1, the J gene TRBJ2-2, with a possible D match to TRBD1 (5 bases). V gave up 2 bases and J gave up 4 bases, with 6 bases separating them. CDR1 and CDR2 from the germline V gene are SGHRS and YFSETQ. This CDR3 has 13 amino acids. DNA of the CDR3: TGCGCCAGCAGCTTTCAGGGCACCGGGGAGCTGTTTTTT. Its protein is CASSFQGTGELFF. The variable domain in full, completed from reference TRBV5-1 and TRBJ2-2, reads KAGVTQTPRYLIKTRGQQVTLSCSPISGHRSVSWYQQTPGQGLQFLFEYFSETQRNKGNFPGRFSGRQFSNSRSEMNVSTLELGDSALYLCASSFQGTGELFFGEGSRLTVL.

The chain couples TRBV28 to TRBJ1-5; perhaps TRBD1 as D (6 bases). The length of the CDR3 is 14 residues. Between the trimmed V and J ends, which lost 6 bases and 3 bases, there was a span of 12 bases. Germline-derived CDR1 and CDR2 are MDHEN and SYDVKM. In nucleotides, the CDR3 is TGTGCCAGCAGGGCCAGGGGACCCAATCAGCCCCAGCATTTT. Translated: CASRARGPNQPQHF.

The chain is built from TRBV6-2 or TRBV6-3 and TRBJ2-1; D is unresolved. Deletions cut 6 bases from V and 5 bases from J, with 11 bases between. Looked up from germline, CDR1 is MNHEY and CDR2 is SVGEGT. The CDR3 totals 13 residues. DNA of the CDR3: TGTGCCAGCAGCCAATTAACTAACAATGAGCAGTTCTTC. Encoded protein: CASSQLTNNEQFF.